The present T cell receptor beta chain was sequenced within a study of blood T cell repertoires in COVID-19. Whole-study context: Samples of COVID-19 (acute and convalescent) were obtained from the United States, Italy and Spain.

Profiling relied on immunoSEQ multiplex PCR, and the TCRdb table lists in-frame clones only, not all of them. The sample comprises roughly 97,000 clones, approximately 84% of which are singletons, and more than 9% rests with the top ten. The CDR3 is 15 residues long. Germline assignment: CDR1 SGHTA and CDR2 FQGNSA. After removal of 5 bases from V and 7 bases from J, the junction contained 9 bases not matched to a gene. The sequencing input was peripheral blood. The rearrangement uses TRBV7-2 and TRBJ2-1; 9 bases match TRBD2. The receptor was derived from a man in his 70s with acute or convalescent COVID-19. CDR3 sequence (DNA): TGTGCCAGCAGCAGAATCGGGACTAGCCTTAATGAGCAGTTCTTC. The encoded protein is CASSRIGTSLNEQFF.